The 29 T cell receptor beta chains given below trace back to one sample, sequenced in a study of blood T cell repertoires in COVID-19. The repertoire was sequenced with immunoSEQ multiplex PCR; TCRdb's copy has only in-frame clones and lacks some. The sample has about 310,000 clones; 85% to 90% are singletons. Sample: peripheral blood. The receptor set was obtained from a woman between 40 and 50 years old with COVID-19, enrolled during active disease.

The DNA for the CDR3 is TGTGCCAGCAGCTTGATAGGGACAGGGGCCTACGAGCAGTACTTC. Translation gives CASSLIGTGAYEQYF. This chain joins TRBV7-2 and TRBJ2-7, with 10 nucleotides matching TRBD1. The CDR3 contains 15 residues. V gave up 3 bases and J gave up 2 bases; unmatched junction bases: 4. CDR1 and CDR2 (germline): SGHTA, FQGNSA.

This rearrangement joins TRBV7-9 to TRBJ1-2; 7 bases match TRBD1. Germline-derived CDR1 and CDR2 are SEHNR and FQNEAQ (reference sequence). CDR3 length: 15 amino acids. V trimming: 5 bases; J trimming: 7 bases; junction bases outside the gene matches: 13. CDR3 bases: TGTGCCAGCAGCCCCACGGGGACTCAGGGGGGTGGCTACACCTTC. As protein: CASSPTGTQGGGYTF.

This chain uses TRBV6-2 or TRBV6-3 with TRBJ1-5; D remains ambiguous. Germline V gene lookup returns CDR1 MNHEY and CDR2 SVGEGT. Trimming took off 6 bases at V and 2 bases at J, with 17 bases between the two ends. The CDR3 totals 16 residues. CDR3 loop: CASSHRVSVGNQPQHF. The CDR3 DNA follows: TGTGCCAGCAGCCATAGAGTTTCGGTTGGCAATCAGCCCCAGCATTTT.

The chain employs TRBV11-2 and TRBJ2-7, with 7 bases that match TRBD2. V shed 4 bases, J shed 3 bases, and the junction held 9 bases outside the gene matches. Per the germline V gene, CDR1 is SGHAT and CDR2 is FQNNGV. CDR3 size: 15 residues. In DNA, the CDR3 is TGTGCCAGCAGCTCCCGACTAGCTGACATCTACGAGCAGTACTTC. Translation: CASSSRLADIYEQYF.

This sequence joins TRBV7-9 and TRBJ2-2; TRBD1 matches at 9 bases. Germline trimming cut 5 bases from V and 2 bases from J; bases unmatched to any gene: 12. There are 18 residues in the CDR3. From germline, CDR1 is SEHNR and CDR2 FQNEAQ (reference sequence). CDR3 bases: TGTGCCAGCAGCCGATCAGGGGGACAGGGCCTTAACACCGGGGAGCTGTTTTTT. Translated, it gives CASSRSGGQGLNTGELFF. Filled out from reference TRBV7-9 and TRBJ2-2, the complete variable domain reads DTGVSQNPRHKITKRGQNVTFRCDPISEHNRLYWYRQTLGQGPEFLTYFQNEAQLEKSRLLSDRFSAERPKGSFSTLEIQRTEQGDSAMYLCASSRSGGQGLNTGELFFGEGSRLTVL.

This chain connects TRBV6-2 or TRBV6-3 to TRBJ2-1; possibly TRBD2 for D (5 bases). CDR1 and CDR2 from the germline V gene are MNHEY and SVGEGT. This CDR3 is built from 12 residues. V was clipped by 5 bases and J by 9 bases, with 11 bases between them. The CDR3 DNA follows: TGTGCCAGCAGTAGGACTGCCAGTGAGCAGTTCTTC. Its protein product is CASSRTASEQFF.

The chain joins TRBV7-3 to TRBJ2-7; D may be TRBD1 (6 bases). The V end was cut by 5 bases, the J end by 0 bases, with 11 bases between. Germline assignment: CDR1 SGHTA and CDR2 FQGTGA. This CDR3 spans 14 amino acids. CDR3 nucleotide sequence: TGTGCCAGCAGCGAACGGGACACCTCCTACGAGCAGTACTTC. It specifies CASSERDTSYEQYF.

The gene calls are TRBV6-2 or TRBV6-3 and TRBJ1-5, with 9 bases fitting TRBD1. Germline trimming cut 2 bases from V and 6 bases from J; bases unmatched to any gene: 5. Germline loops: CDR1 MNHEY, CDR2 SVGEGT. CDR3 size: 15 residues. CDR3 nucleotides: TGTGCCAGCAGTTACCCGGGACAGGGCGCTCAGCCCCAGCATTTT. It yields the protein CASSYPGQGAQPQHF.

This chain joins TRBV11-2 and TRBJ2-1; 8 bases match TRBD2. CDR3 length equals 16 residues. Germline CDR1 reads SGHAT; CDR2 reads FQNNGV. Trimming removed 5 bases from V and 3 bases from J; junction bases left unmatched: 9. The CDR3: CASSPTRGTSYNEQFF. As DNA, the CDR3 is TGTGCCAGCAGCCCGACACGAGGGACTAGCTACAATGAGCAGTTCTTC.

This CDR3 is CASRMTGVKLFF. The CDR3 nucleotides are TGTGCCAGCAGGATGACAGGGGTAAAACTGTTTTTT. The chain recombines TRBV28 with TRBJ1-4; 8 positions agree with TRBD1. V dropped 6 bases and J dropped 10; count of bases not matched to a gene: 4. This CDR3 has 12 residues. Germline V gene sequence: CDR1 MDHEN, CDR2 SYDVKM.

The rearrangement uses TRBV3-1 (or the pseudogene TRBV3-2) and TRBJ1-6, with D possibly matching TRBD1 (5 bases). Germline values: CDR1 LGHDT, CDR2 YNNKEL (reference sequence). The CDR3 has 15 residues. Trimming left V 4 bases short and J 4 bases short, with 11 bases between. The CDR3 sequence: CASSPTGKYNSPLHF. DNA of the CDR3: TGTGCCAGCAGCCCTACAGGAAAATATAATTCACCCCTCCACTTT.

This rearrangement joins TRBV18 to TRBJ1-4; a weak D match, TRBD1 (6 bases). This CDR3 spans 13 amino acids. Trimming pared 11 bases from V and 7 bases from J, leaving 17 bases between. Germline lookup yields CDR1 KGHSH and CDR2 LQKENI. This CDR3 is CAVQAQGGEKLFF. CDR3 DNA sequence: TGTGCCGTCCAAGCACAGGGCGGTGAAAAACTGTTTTTT.

This chain links TRBV3-1 (or the pseudogene TRBV3-2) with TRBJ1-5, with D possibly being TRBD1 (5 bases). The CDR3 spans 14 residues. The V gene lost 5 bases and the J gene lost 3 bases, with 11 bases spanning the gap. Per germline, CDR1 LGHDT and CDR2 YNNKEL (reference sequence). CDR3 amino acids: CASSSGHTNQPQHF. The DNA for the CDR3 is TGTGCCAGCAGCTCCGGACACACCAATCAGCCCCAGCATTTT.

The chain couples TRBV4-1 to TRBJ2-7; 14 bases are shared with TRBD2. Trimming cost V 1 base and J 1 base; bases outside gene matches: 6. In germline, CDR1 is MGHRA, CDR2 YSYEKL. The length of the CDR3 is 18 residues. The CDR3 loop reads CASSQVGLAGAWSYEQYF. The CDR3 nucleotides are TGCGCCAGCAGCCAAGTGGGACTAGCGGGAGCATGGTCCTACGAGCAGTACTTC.

This rearrangement joins TRBV18 to TRBJ2-7, with 7 bases identical to TRBD1. V dropped 4 bases and J dropped 0; count of bases not matched to a gene: 9. CDR3 size: 16 residues. Per the germline V gene, CDR1 is KGHSH and CDR2 is LQKENI. The CDR3 DNA is TGTGCCAGCTCACGGGGACAGACCTACGGCTCCTACGAGCAGTACTTC. It translates to CASSRGQTYGSYEQYF.

The chain combines TRBV7-9 with TRBJ2-3, with TRBD2 identical over 8 bases. J gave up 5 bases and V 3 bases, and 13 bases lay outside the gene matches. From germline, CDR1 is SEHNR and CDR2 FQNEAQ (reference sequence). The CDR3 spans 17 residues. The CDR3 nucleotides are TGTGCCAGCAGCTTCTCCTTTTGGAGGGCGGGAGGAGATACGCAGTATTTT. It is translated as CASSFSFWRAGGDTQYF.

V gene TRBV11-2 combines with J gene TRBJ2-7; 13 bases agree with TRBD2. Trimming cost V 5 bases and J 2 bases; bases outside gene matches: 6. This CDR3 contains 16 residues. CDR1 and CDR2 (germline): SGHAT, FQNNGV. The CDR3 DNA reads as TGTGCCAGCAGCCCCCGCACTAGCGGGGGGGCCTACGAGCAGTACTTC. It codes for CASSPRTSGGAYEQYF.

The chain links TRBV7-6 to TRBJ2-2; the D gene is possibly TRBD2 (6 bases). The CDR3 is made up of 14 amino acids. V lost 4 bases and J lost 7, with 13 bases in between. Germline-derived CDR1 and CDR2 are SGHVS and FNYEAQ. CDR3: CASSSSRGNGELFF. CDR3 in DNA: TGTGCCAGCAGCTCGTCACGCGGGAACGGGGAGCTGTTTTTT.

In its sample, this clone was seen once. The V call is TRBV4-3, the J call TRBJ2-7, with TRBD1 as a possible D gene (6 bases). V was clipped by 0 bases and J by 7 bases, with 13 bases between them. In germline, CDR1 is LGHNA, CDR2 YSLEER. There are 14 residues in the CDR3. CDR3 in amino acids: CASSQDRTQGEQYF. CDR3 in DNA: TGCGCCAGCAGCCAAGATCGGACCCAGGGGGAGCAGTACTTC.

The chain links TRBV28 to TRBJ2-1; tentative D call: TRBD2 (5 bases). V lost 5 bases and J 0 bases, leaving 17 bases between the germline ends. The CDR3 is 17 residues long. Germline V gene lookup returns CDR1 MDHEN and CDR2 SYDVKM. CDR3 sequence (DNA): TGTGCCAGCAGTCTCCGGACGGGGATTTTCTCCTACAATGAGCAGTTCTTC. Residues: CASSLRTGIFSYNEQFF.

This chain joins TRBV28 and TRBJ1-1; TRBD1 is a possible D gene (5 bases). V lost 3 bases and J lost 8, with 13 bases in between. CDR1 and CDR2 from the germline V gene are MDHEN and SYDVKM. The CDR3 length is 13 residues. CDR3: CASSFGGRGEAFF. The CDR3 DNA follows: TGTGCCAGCAGTTTTGGGGGGAGGGGCGAAGCTTTCTTT. The full variable domain, rest sourced from reference TRBV28 and TRBJ1-1, is DVKVTQSSRYLVKRTGEKVFLECVQDMDHENMFWYRQDPGLGLRLIYFSYDVKMKEKGDIPEGYSVSREKKERFSLILESASTNQTSMYLCASSFGGRGEAFFGQGTRLTVV.

This chain connects TRBV19 to TRBJ1-1, with D possibly TRBD1 on 6 matching bases. The CDR3 is 13 residues long. Trimming took off 5 bases at V and 3 bases at J, with 10 bases between the two ends. Germline V gives CDR1 LNHDA, CDR2 SQIVND (reference sequence). The CDR3 nucleotides read TGTGCCAGTAGTTGGGCAGGGGACACTGAAGCTTTCTTT. Its translation is CASSWAGDTEAFF.

The genes are TRBV19 and TRBJ2-1; D uncertain. CDR1 is LNHDA, CDR2 SQIVND, per germline (reference sequence). The V end was cut by 4 bases, the J end by 9 bases, with 13 bases between. This CDR3 comprises 13 residues. CDR3 sequence reads: CASSTHKFSEQFF. The CDR3, as DNA: TGTGCCAGTAGTACCCATAAGTTCAGTGAGCAGTTCTTC.

V is TRBV2 and J is TRBJ1-2; D gene unclear. With 8 bases removed from V and 0 bases from J, the gap between germline ends came to 16 bases. The CDR3 length is 15 residues. The V gene's germline CDR1 is SNHLY and CDR2 FYNNEI. The CDR3 region is CASSLSAAANYGYTF. The CDR3 coding sequence is TGTGCCAGCTCCTTGAGTGCGGCAGCTAACTATGGCTACACCTTC.

The CDR3 loop is CASSHPSVRGGEKPTDTQYF. The DNA for the CDR3 is TGCGCCAGCAGCCATCCGTCGGTCCGCGGGGGGGAAAAACCCACAGATACGCAGTATTTT. The chain joins TRBV4-3 to TRBJ2-3; 9 nucleotides align to TRBD2. CDR3 size: 20 residues. Unmatched junction bases numbered 18, after V lost 3 bases and J lost 2 bases. The germline V gene encodes CDR1 LGHNA and CDR2 YSLEER.

This clone has only one observation. The V call is TRBV7-9, the J call TRBJ2-5, with D perhaps matching TRBD1 (6 bases). Germline values: CDR1 SEHNR, CDR2 FQNEAQ (reference sequence). This CDR3 is built from 14 residues. V shed 3 bases and J shed 3 bases, with 11 bases lying between them. The CDR3: CASSFTGTKETQYF. CDR3 in DNA: TGTGCCAGCAGCTTCACCGGGACAAAAGAGACCCAGTACTTC.

The J gene is TRBJ2-7, the V gene TRBV21-1; the D call of TRBD1 is as the table states it, not checked on the DNA. TRBV21-1 is tagged as a pseudogene. This CDR3 is 16 amino acids long. The CDR3 sequence: CASNTDRPAGDYEQYF. In nucleotides, the CDR3 is TGTGCCAGCAACACGGACAGGCCTGCGGGTGACTACGAGCAGTACTTC.

This chain uses TRBV28 with TRBJ1-2; D may be TRBD1 (6 bases). The CDR3 length is 13 residues. V was clipped by 6 bases and J by 8 bases, with 16 bases between them. The germline V gene encodes CDR1 MDHEN and CDR2 SYDVKM. CDR3 protein: CASRPTGKDGYTF. The CDR3 DNA sequence: TGTGCCAGCAGACCTACAGGGAAAGACGGCTACACCTTC.

This clone showed up just a few times. The chain recombines TRBV18 with TRBJ1-2; D might be TRBD1 (5 bases). The CDR3 length is 15 residues. Germline CDR1 is KGHSH and CDR2 is LQKENI. V dropped 1 base and J dropped 8 bases, with 17 bases sitting between them. DNA for the CDR3: TGTGCCAGCTCACCACAGCAAACCGCTTCAGGGGGCTACACCTTC. Encoded protein: CASSPQQTASGGYTF.